A selection of T cell receptor beta chains follows, all from one sample in a study of cytomegalovirus exposure and HLA in healthy donors. This table comes from immunoSEQ multiplex PCR, and its TCRdb copy is limited to in-frame clones, with some not included. The repertoire table contains 45,000 to 70,000 clones. The sequenced sample was PBMCs. These receptors all stem from a woman in her thirties in good health and CMV-seropositive. Each CDR3 is given with its conserved first and last residue. Fields, in order: V gene, D gene, J gene, CDR3 protein, CDR3 DNA. D genes are given only for firm matches.

>TRBV6-1|.|TRBJ2-5
CASSDTRELGETQYF
TGTGCCAGCAGCGATACCCGGGAGTTGGGGGAGACCCAGTACTTC
>TRBV30|.|TRBJ1-1
CAWSGREEAFF
TGTGCCTGGAGCGGGAGGGAAGAAGCTTTCTTT
>TRBV6-5|.|TRBJ1-2
CASSFALTTNYGYTF
TGTGCCAGCAGTTTCGCCCTGACAACTAACTATGGCTACACCTTC
>TRBV6-1|.|TRBJ1-1
CASSSLGVTEAFF
TGTGCCAGCAGCTCTCTAGGGGTCACTGAAGCTTTCTTT
>TRBV6-1|.|TRBJ2-7
CASSEAAQGIYYEQYF
TGTGCCAGCAGTGAAGCCGCGCAGGGTATTTACTACGAGCAGTACTTC
>TRBV5-6|TRBD1|TRBJ1-1
CASSSPGQGASEAFF
TGTGCCAGCAGCTCCCCGGGACAGGGGGCAAGTGAAGCTTTCTTT
>TRBV25-1|TRBD2|TRBJ2-7
CATLAGGPPYEQYF
TGTGCCACCCTAGCGGGAGGGCCCCCCTACGAGCAGTACTTC
>TRBV30|.|TRBJ1-1
CAWSPGGPEAFF
TGTGCCTGGAGTCCGGGGGGGCCTGAAGCTTTCTTT
>TRBV14|TRBD2|TRBJ2-1
CASSQPGLAGGEQFF
TGTGCCAGCAGCCAACCCGGACTAGCGGGGGGGGAGCAGTTCTTC
>TRBV5-1|TRBD1|TRBJ2-3
CASSNRLGTGSPDTQYF
TGCGCCAGCAGTAATAGACTCGGGACAGGGAGCCCAGATACGCAGTATTTT
>TRBV5-6|TRBD1|TRBJ2-1
CASSLTGGRYNEQFF
TGTGCCAGCAGCTTAACAGGGGGTCGGTACAATGAGCAGTTCTTC
>TRBV9|TRBD2|TRBJ2-1
CASSVGVAGGRNEQFF
TGTGCCAGCAGCGTAGGAGTAGCGGGAGGGCGCAATGAGCAGTTCTTC
>TRBV18|.|TRBJ1-3
CASSGAWVGNTIYF
TGTGCCAGCTCGGGGGCCTGGGTCGGAAACACCATATATTTT
>TRBV6-1|.|TRBJ1-5
CASSDGPRGSQPQHF
TGTGCCAGCAGTGACGGACCAAGGGGGAGTCAGCCCCAGCATTTT
>TRBV19|.|TRBJ1-2
CASSIGGGGYGYTF
TGTGCCAGTAGTATTGGAGGGGGAGGGTATGGCTACACCTTC
>TRBV18|TRBD1|TRBJ1-5
CASSLRQGRDQPQHF
TGTGCCAGCTCATTACGACAGGGACGAGATCAGCCCCAGCATTTT
>TRBV7-9|TRBD1|TRBJ1-3
CASSLAYRGRQWGNTIYF
TGTGCCAGCAGCTTAGCGTACAGGGGGCGACAATGGGGAAACACCATATATTTT
>TRBV19|.|TRBJ1-2
CASSIEAAANYGYTF
TGTGCCAGTAGTATAGAGGCAGCGGCTAACTATGGCTACACCTTC
>TRBV30|.|TRBJ2-1
CAWSSISLRGNEQFF
TGTGCCTGGAGTTCTATTAGTCTTCGTGGCAATGAGCAGTTCTTC
>TRBV4-2|.|TRBJ1-2
CASSQVGQTNYGYTF
TGTGCCAGCAGCCAAGTGGGGCAGACTAACTATGGCTACACCTTC
>TRBV28|TRBD1|TRBJ1-6
CASSFWTGLNSPLHF
TGTGCCAGCAGTTTCTGGACAGGCCTTAATTCACCCCTCCACTTT
>TRBV5-6|.|TRBJ1-5
CASSLGGRNQPQHF
TGTGCCAGCAGCTTGGGGGGGAGGAATCAGCCCCAGCATTTT
>TRBV29-1|.|TRBJ1-1
CSVEQGGTEAFF
TGCAGCGTTGAACAGGGAGGCACTGAAGCTTTCTTT
>TRBV18|TRBD2|TRBJ2-7
CASSPRVTSGVYEQYF
TGTGCCAGCTCACCACGGGTCACTAGCGGGGTCTACGAGCAGTACTTC
>TRBV10-2|.|TRBJ1-6
CASGQRRNNSPLHF
TGCGCCAGCGGACAGCGTAGGAATAATTCACCCCTCCACTTT
>TRBV7-2|.|TRBJ2-1
CASSLVPMGADNEQFF
TGTGCCAGCAGCTTAGTGCCTATGGGGGCCGACAATGAGCAGTTCTTC
>TRBV30|.|TRBJ1-1
CAWSFGRVTEAFF
TGTGCCTGGAGTTTCGGGAGGGTCACTGAAGCTTTCTTT
>TRBV11-2|.|TRBJ2-1
CASSGAGGYNEQFF
TGTGCCAGCAGCGGGGCTGGTGGCTACAATGAGCAGTTCTTC
>TRBV19|.|TRBJ1-2
CASSRRTANYGYTF
TGTGCCAGTAGTCGACGGACAGCTAACTATGGCTACACCTTC
>TRBV6-5|TRBD1|TRBJ1-5
CASRDRGMSNQPQHF
TGTGCCAGCCGGGACAGGGGAATGAGCAATCAGCCCCAGCATTTT
>TRBV19|TRBD1|TRBJ1-4
CASSDRTGGWWEKLFF
TGTGCCAGTAGTGACCGTACAGGGGGATGGTGGGAAAAACTGTTTTTT
>TRBV30|.|TRBJ2-2
CAWGTLYTGELFF
TGTGCCTGGGGGACACTATACACCGGGGAGCTGTTTTTT
>TRBV11-2|.|TRBJ1-2
CASTLGLRGTGYTF
TGTGCCAGCACTCTCGGGCTTAGGGGCACTGGCTACACCTTC
>TRBV5-6|.|TRBJ2-3
CASSQKIASNTDTQYF
TGTGCCAGCAGCCAAAAAATAGCCTCCAACACAGATACGCAGTATTTT
>TRBV7-9|TRBD1|TRBJ1-4
CASSPSGQFNEKLFF
TGTGCCAGCAGCCCATCGGGACAGTTTAATGAAAAACTGTTTTTT
>TRBV30|.|TRBJ1-5
CAWSEGGHGNQHQHF
TGTGCCTGGAGTGAGGGGGGGCACGGCAATCAGCACCAGCATTTT
>TRBV12-5|.|TRBJ2-2
CASGLKQGGDTGELFF
TGTGCTAGTGGCCTTAAACAGGGAGGGGACACCGGGGAGCTGTTTTTT
>TRBV5-6|.|TRBJ2-7
CASSFIGSGEQYF
TGTGCCAGCAGCTTTATTGGGTCAGGGGAGCAGTACTTC
>TRBV7-9|TRBD1|TRBJ2-7
CASSLWTGPTVVAEQYF
TGTGCCAGCAGCTTATGGACAGGGCCCACCGTGGTAGCCGAGCAGTACTTC
>TRBV13|TRBD1|TRBJ1-3
CASSPQDRAGNTIYF
TGTGCCAGCAGCCCCCAGGACAGGGCTGGAAACACCATATATTTT
>TRBV2|TRBD1|TRBJ1-5
CASSPRQGDQPQHF
TGTGCCAGCAGCCCTAGACAGGGGGATCAGCCCCAGCATTTT
>TRBV10-3|.|TRBJ2-7
CAISVGGGAYEQYF
TGTGCCATCAGTGTAGGGGGAGGGGCCTACGAGCAGTACTTC
>TRBV11-3|.|TRBJ2-5
CASSTMGGSETQYF
TGTGCCAGCAGCACCATGGGGGGTTCAGAGACCCAGTACTTC
>TRBV4-1|.|TRBJ1-1
CASSQVFRETEAFF
TGCGCCAGCAGCCAAGTATTCAGGGAAACTGAAGCTTTCTTT
>TRBV7-9|.|TRBJ2-7
CASSLGDYQQYF
TGTGCCAGCAGCTTAGGTGACTATCAGCAGTACTTC
>TRBV30|.|TRBJ1-1
CAWSPTGRETEAFF
TGTGCCTGGAGTCCTACAGGGAGGGAGACTGAAGCTTTCTTT
>TRBV4-1|.|TRBJ2-2
CASSGRVSSTGELFF
TGCGCCAGCAGCGGCCGGGTCTCGTCCACCGGGGAGCTGTTTTTT
>TRBV10-2|.|TRBJ1-4
CASSGGRGTNEKLFF
TGCGCCAGCAGTGGCGGCAGGGGAACTAATGAAAAACTGTTTTTT
>TRBV6-1|TRBD1|TRBJ2-7
CASSGTGGILFEQYF
TGTGCCAGCAGTGGTACAGGGGGCATCTTATTTGAGCAGTACTTC
>TRBV4-1|.|TRBJ2-1
CASSQDGEAVNEQFF
TGCGCCAGCAGCCAAGATGGGGAGGCCGTAAATGAGCAGTTCTTC
>TRBV7-6|TRBD1|TRBJ2-7
CASSLGSRGSSYEQYF
TGTGCCAGCAGCTTAGGATCCAGGGGGTCATCTTACGAGCAGTACTTC
>TRBV7-9|TRBD2|TRBJ2-4
CASSSTSGGLNIQYF
TGTGCCAGCAGCTCGACTAGCGGGGGTTTAAACATTCAGTACTTC
>TRBV30|.|TRBJ1-6
CAWKDRTVFSPLHF
TGTGCCTGGAAGGACCGGACAGTGTTCTCACCCCTCCACTTT
>TRBV19|TRBD1|TRBJ2-3
CASTGQGAIAGFTDTQYF
TGTGCCAGTACCGGACAGGGGGCAATAGCGGGCTTCACAGATACGCAGTATTTT